This TCR beta chain was identified in a study of post-analysis software for immune sequencing data. Study findings and constraints: Normalized Chao1 diversity was significantly reduced in patients versus controls.

Concerning this clonotype: Its antigen is still unknown.

Carried by the TCR beta cDNA libraries were unique molecular identifiers. TCRdb reprocessed the PCR reads via MiXCR and lists one record per CDR3 protein. The table includes some 450,000 distinct CDR3 sequences, over 35% detected once. Sequencing used blood. The TCR originated in a girl aged 5-17 years with multiple sclerosis.

CDR3 coding DNA: TGCGCCAGCAGCCGAGGACAGGGAGAGGCTAACTATGGCTACACCTTC. This gives the protein CASSRGQGEANYGYTF. J is TRBJ1-2 and V is TRBV4-1; 8 bases fit TRBD1. The CDR3 loop spans 16 amino acids. The ends lost 4 bases at V and 0 bases at J; junction bases unmatched: 7. Germline CDR1 is MGHRA and CDR2 is YSYEKL.